The 17 T cell receptor beta chains reported below all come from one sample, sequenced in a study of cytomegalovirus exposure and HLA in healthy donors. It was with 60 Vbeta and 13 Jbeta primers that the PCR ran. Repertoires were generated with immunoSEQ multiplex PCR, while TCRdb's copy carries only in-frame clones and drops some. The repertoire consists of approximately 140,000 clones, with 80% occurring once and the leading ten covering 2% to 2.5%. The sequenced material came from PBMCs. The receptor set was obtained from a man younger than 45 in good health and CMV-seronegative.

This clone has a single count. The chain is built from TRBV29-1 and TRBJ1-5; 7 nucleotides align to TRBD1. This CDR3 spans 13 amino acids. After removal of 7 bases from V and 1 base from J, the junction contained 4 bases not matched to a gene. The V gene's germline CDR1 is SQVTM and CDR2 ANQGSEA. CDR3 loop: CSATGASNQPQHF. CDR3 coding DNA: TGCAGCGCTACAGGGGCGAGCAATCAGCCCCAGCATTTT.

The gene calls are TRBV18 and TRBJ1-2, with D unresolved. CDR3 size: 11 residues. Germline CDR1 KGHSH, CDR2 LQKENI. V was shortened by 3 bases and J by 6 bases, with 5 bases between the two germline ends. The CDR3, as DNA: TGTGCCAGCTCACCTGCTAATGGCTACACCTTC. Residues: CASSPANGYTF.

This chain links TRBV7-9 with TRBJ2-3; no clear D. With 8 bases removed from V and 6 bases from J, the gap between germline ends came to 15 bases. Germline V gives CDR1 SEHNR, CDR2 FQNEAQ (reference sequence). This CDR3 is 13 amino acids long. The CDR3 is CASGHRLDDTQYF. The CDR3 coding sequence is TGTGCCAGCGGTCACCGACTTGACGATACGCAGTATTTT.

This rearrangement joins TRBV11-3 to TRBJ2-7, with 7 bases aligning to TRBD2. Germline values: CDR1 SGHNT, CDR2 YENEEA. The CDR3 is 13 amino acids. Unmatched junction bases numbered 7, after V lost 5 bases and J lost 6 bases. CDR3 in amino acids: CASSRTSSGEQYF. The CDR3 coding sequence is TGTGCCAGCAGCCGGACTAGTTCGGGCGAGCAGTACTTC.

The rearrangement uses TRBV30 and TRBJ2-4; D perhaps matches TRBD2 (5 bases). Germline values: CDR1 GTSNPN, CDR2 SVGIG (reference sequence). CDR3 length: 13 residues. Trimming removed 2 bases from V and 7 bases from J, with 12 bases in between. The CDR3 spells CAWSSGRRNIQYF. The DNA of the CDR3 is TGTGCCTGGAGTTCGGGAAGACGGAACATTCAGTACTTC.

This clone was detected a few times. The chain combines TRBV9 with TRBJ1-1; TRBD1 matches 7 bases. The germline CDR1 and CDR2 sequences are SGDLS and YYNGEE. Trimming took 4 bases from V and 5 from J; bases not matched to a gene: 14. The CDR3 is 16 residues long. CDR3 sequence (DNA): TGTGCCAGCAGCCAGCCGGAGGGGGCGGCAGGGACTGAAGCTTTCTTT. As protein: CASSQPEGAAGTEAFF. Complete variable domain (other parts from reference TRBV9 and TRBJ1-1): DSGVTQTPKHLITATGQRVTLRCSPRSGDLSVYWYQQSLDQGLQFLIQYYNGEERAKGNILERFSAQQFPDLHSELNLSSLELGDSALYFCASSQPEGAAGTEAFFGQGTRLTVV.

This clone is a singleton in its sample. V usage is TRBV7-9 and J usage is TRBJ1-4; D call uncertain. V lost 5 bases and J lost 5, with 6 bases in between. CDR3 size: 12 residues. Germline values: CDR1 SEHNR, CDR2 FQNEAQ (reference sequence). CDR3 in DNA: TGTGCCAGCAGCCGCGAGAATGAAAAACTGTTTTTT. Amino acid sequence: CASSRENEKLFF.

The chain has TRBV10-3 and TRBJ1-1, with TRBD1 identical over 7 bases. Per germline, CDR1 ENHRY and CDR2 SYGVKD. Germline trimming cut 6 bases from V and 0 bases from J; bases unmatched to any gene: 1. The length of the CDR3 is 13 residues. The CDR3: CAIRQGLNTEAFF. Here the CDR3 DNA reads TGTGCCATCAGACAGGGGTTGAACACTGAAGCTTTCTTT.

V usage is TRBV7-9 and J usage is TRBJ2-5, with unresolved D. Looked up from germline, CDR1 is SEHNR and CDR2 is FQNEAQ (reference sequence). The CDR3 contains 18 residues. Deletions cut 5 bases from V and 5 bases from J, with 27 bases between. The CDR3 bases are TGTGCCAGCAGCCCGAGAGCCCCGGTGGAATCCTTGGAGGAGACCCAGTACTTC. This gives the protein CASSPRAPVESLEETQYF.

The genes are TRBV28 and TRBJ2-5; 12 bases line up with TRBD1. Germline V gives CDR1 MDHEN, CDR2 SYDVKM. The J segment lost 5 bases and the V segment lost 5 bases, leaving 9 bases of the junction unmatched. The CDR3 length is 16 residues. CDR3 amino acids: CASSDRDRGLIETQYF. In DNA form, the CDR3 reads TGTGCCAGCAGTGACCGGGACAGGGGGCTTATTGAGACCCAGTACTTC.

The CDR3 sequence: CASSLDWGRETQYF. CDR3 DNA: TGTGCCAGCAGCTTAGATTGGGGCCGGGAGACCCAGTACTTC. This rearrangement joins TRBV7-6 to TRBJ2-5; a possible D gene is TRBD1 (5 bases). This CDR3 is 14 amino acids long. From germline, CDR1 is SGHVS and CDR2 FNYEAQ. Between the trimmed V and J ends, which lost 1 base and 5 bases, there was a span of 11 bases.

V and J are TRBV19 and TRBJ1-2; TRBD1 is a possible D gene (6 bases). The V and J ends lost 0 bases and 0 bases respectively, with 8 bases between them. There are 15 residues in the CDR3. Germline V gene sequence: CDR1 LNHDA, CDR2 SQIVND (reference sequence). CDR3 nucleotides: TGTGCCAGTAGTATAGAGGACAGAACTAACTATGGCTACACCTTC. Protein sequence: CASSIEDRTNYGYTF. The variable domain in full, with the rest retrieved from reference TRBV19 and TRBJ1-2, is DGGITQSPKYLFRKEGQNVTLSCEQNLNHDAMYWYRQDPGQGLRLIYYSQIVNDFQKGDIAEGYSVSREKKESFPLTVTSAQKNPTAFYLCASSIEDRTNYGYTFGSGTRLTVV.

The V call is TRBV15, the J call TRBJ2-1; 8 nucleotides agree with TRBD1. Losses at the gene ends were 1 base for V and 8 bases for J; bases not matched to a gene: 13. Germline CDR1 and CDR2: LNHNV and YYDKDF (reference sequence). This CDR3 region has 17 residues. The CDR3 spells CATSRGAGGQGVHEQFF. As DNA, the CDR3 is TGTGCCACCAGCAGAGGGGCAGGGGGCCAGGGGGTACATGAGCAGTTCTTC.

The rearrangement joins TRBV6-1 to TRBJ2-7; 7 nucleotides line up with TRBD1. V dropped 0 bases and J dropped 2; count of bases not matched to a gene: 1. This CDR3 is 14 amino acids long. Germline V CDR1 and CDR2: MNHNS, SASEGT. The CDR3 loop reads CASSEAGTAYEQYF. The CDR3, as DNA: TGTGCCAGCAGTGAAGCCGGGACAGCCTACGAGCAGTACTTC.

V and J are TRBV19 and TRBJ1-4; TRBD1 matches at 9 bases. V trimming: 8 bases; J trimming: 2 bases; junction bases outside the gene matches: 9. Germline V CDR1 and CDR2: LNHDA, SQIVND (reference sequence). CDR3 length: 16 residues. CDR3 protein: CASSGTGSTTNEKLFF. CDR3 nucleotide sequence: TGTGCCAGTTCCGGGACAGGGTCTACCACTAATGAAAAACTGTTTTTT.

The rearrangement links TRBV5-1 to TRBJ1-1; D call uncertain. The CDR3 length is 15 residues. Germline V gene lookup returns CDR1 SGHRS and CDR2 YFSETQ. Trimming left V 0 bases short and J 1 base short, with 10 bases between. CDR3 in DNA: TGCGCCAGCAGCTTGGAAAATCCCGGGAACACTGAAGCTTTCTTT. It specifies CASSLENPGNTEAFF. The full variable domain, rest sourced from reference TRBV5-1 and TRBJ1-1, is KAGVTQTPRYLIKTRGQQVTLSCSPISGHRSVSWYQQTPGQGLQFLFEYFSETQRNKGNFPGRFSGRQFSNSRSEMNVSTLELGDSALYLCASSLENPGNTEAFFGQGTRLTVV.

The chain is built from TRBV6-1 and TRBJ2-7; 8 bases line up with TRBD1. The V segment lost 7 bases and the J segment 4 bases; nucleotides outside the gene matches: 12. Germline CDR1 is MNHNS and CDR2 is SASEGT. This CDR3 has 15 amino acids. The CDR3 DNA reads as TGTGCCAGCAAGTTGACAGGGGCCGCTGGATACGAGCAGTACTTC. Protein sequence: CASKLTGAAGYEQYF.